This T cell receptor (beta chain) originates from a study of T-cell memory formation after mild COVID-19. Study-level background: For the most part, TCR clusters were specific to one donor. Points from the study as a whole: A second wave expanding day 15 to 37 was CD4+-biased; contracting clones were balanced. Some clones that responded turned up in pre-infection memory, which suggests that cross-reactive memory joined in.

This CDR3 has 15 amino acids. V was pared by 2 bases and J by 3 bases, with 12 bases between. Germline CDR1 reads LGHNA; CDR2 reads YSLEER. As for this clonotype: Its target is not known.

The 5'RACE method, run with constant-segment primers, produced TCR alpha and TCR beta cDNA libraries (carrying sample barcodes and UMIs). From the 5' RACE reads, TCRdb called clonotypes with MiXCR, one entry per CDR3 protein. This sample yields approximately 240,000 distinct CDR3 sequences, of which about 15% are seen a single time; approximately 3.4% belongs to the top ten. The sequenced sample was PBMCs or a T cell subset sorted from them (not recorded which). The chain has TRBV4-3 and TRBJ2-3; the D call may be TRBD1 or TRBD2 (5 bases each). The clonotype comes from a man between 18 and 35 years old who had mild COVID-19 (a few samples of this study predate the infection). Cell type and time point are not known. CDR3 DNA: TGCGCCAGCAGCCAAACGGGCTGGGGGACAGATACGCAGTATTTT. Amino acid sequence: CASSQTGWGTDTQYF.